One and the same sample provided the 2 T cell receptor beta chains below, sequenced in a study of shared clonotypes between healthy human individuals. Only CD45RO-negative cells positively selected for CCR7 counted as naive CD8 cells, so terminally differentiated effector memory CD45RA+ cells were excluded. Clones were read by immunoSEQ multiplex PCR, and TCRdb kept only the in-frame ones, dropping some. The sample has just over 2,000,000 clones, less than 95% seen once. Sample: naive CD8+ T cells sorted from blood. These receptors came from a man aged 18-30 years in good health.

V gene TRBV6-6 combines with J gene TRBJ2-5, with 7 bases matching TRBD1. V shed 8 bases, J shed 4 bases, and the junction held 4 bases outside the gene matches. This CDR3 comprises 12 residues. Germline CDR1 and CDR2: MNHNY and SVGAGI (reference sequence). CDR3 amino acids: CASLGGAETQYF. Written as DNA, the CDR3 is TGTGCCAGCCTAGGGGGCGCAGAGACCCAGTACTTC.

V usage is TRBV6-6 and J usage is TRBJ2-1, with 7 bases identical to TRBD2. CDR1 is MNHNY, CDR2 SVGAGI, per germline (reference sequence). The CDR3 is 15 amino acids. V gave up 8 bases and J gave up 5 bases; unmatched junction bases: 12. The CDR3 nucleotides are TGTGCCAGCTGGGCAGCTAGCGGCCTTGACAATGAGCAGTTCTTC. Translating it yields CASWAASGLDNEQFF.